These 17 T cell receptor beta chains came from one sample sequenced in a study of shared T cell receptors in the human thymus. Generated by immunoSEQ multiplex PCR, the TCRdb table keeps only in-frame clones and is missing some. The table has hundreds of thousands of clones, more than 75% seen once. The sample was also linked to a second study, of human thymus T cells.

Sequenced: thymocytes. Source of these receptors: a boy less than two years old with a congenital heart defect.

V is TRBV10-1 and J is TRBJ2-7; D unclear. The CDR3 contains 13 residues. V was clipped by 6 bases and J by 2 bases, with 11 bases between them. Looked up from germline, CDR1 is WNHNN and CDR2 is SYGVQD (reference sequence). CDR3 region: CASSGSNTYEQYF. CDR3 nucleotide sequence: TGCGCCAGCAGCGGGTCGAACACCTACGAGCAGTACTTC.

J is TRBJ1-2 and V is TRBV27; 9 bases fit TRBD1. The CDR3 has 14 amino acids. In germline, CDR1 is MNHEY, CDR2 SMNVEV (reference sequence). Unmatched junction bases numbered 1, after V lost 1 base and J lost 4 bases. CDR3 amino acids: CASSLWGQGYGYTF. The CDR3 DNA reads TGTGCCAGCAGTTTATGGGGACAGGGCTATGGCTACACCTTC.

This chain links TRBV7-6 with TRBJ2-7; 8 positions match TRBD2. J lost 5 bases, V lost 2 bases, and 8 bases had no gene match. CDR3 length: 15 residues. Germline CDR1 SGHVS, CDR2 FNYEAQ. The CDR3 region has the DNA TGTGCCAGCAGCTTACGGGCGGGAGGACCCCACGAGCAGTACTTC. Its translation: CASSLRAGGPHEQYF.

The gene calls are TRBV27 and TRBJ2-1; 7 nucleotides agree with TRBD1. V was clipped by 7 bases and J by 2 bases; unmatched bases: 11. The CDR3 extends over 16 amino acids. The V gene's germline CDR1 is MNHEY and CDR2 SMNVEV (reference sequence). The CDR3 protein is CASTIKGASTYNEQFF. The CDR3 bases are TGTGCCAGCACCATCAAGGGGGCCTCAACCTACAATGAGCAGTTCTTC.

CDR3 nucleotides: TGTGCCAGCAGCCGGCGAGGAGGCCTAGCGGGTACCTACAATGAGCAGTTCTTC. Translation gives CASSRRGGLAGTYNEQFF. This chain uses TRBV7-2 with TRBJ2-1; TRBD2 matches 8 bases. The V gene end was trimmed by 5 bases and the J gene end by 2 bases; junction bases not matched to a gene: 14. The CDR3 has 18 amino acids. From germline, CDR1 is SGHTA and CDR2 FQGNSA.

V is TRBV5-4 and J is TRBJ2-7; 9 positions agree with TRBD2. Germline V gene sequence: CDR1 SGHNT, CDR2 YYREEE (reference sequence). V lost 4 bases, J lost 4 bases, and 12 bases stayed unmatched. The CDR3 has 16 amino acids. The CDR3 DNA sequence: TGTGCCAGCAGCAAACTTATAGCGGGAGTTAGGTACGAGCAGTACTTC. This translates into CASSKLIAGVRYEQYF.

CDR3 nucleotide sequence: TGTGCCAGTAGTATAGGGACAGGGGAGGACACCGGGGAGCTGTTTTTT. It yields the protein CASSIGTGEDTGELFF. The V and J genes are TRBV19 and TRBJ2-2; TRBD1 agrees at 9 bases. This CDR3 has 16 amino acids. Looked up from germline, CDR1 is LNHDA and CDR2 is SQIVND (reference sequence). V gave up 1 base and J gave up 3 bases; unmatched junction bases: 3. The full variable domain, in which reference TRBV19 and TRBJ2-2 provide the parts outside the CDR3, is DGGITQSPKYLFRKEGQNVTLSCEQNLNHDAMYWYRQDPGQGLRLIYYSQIVNDFQKGDIAEGYSVSREKKESFPLTVTSAQKNPTAFYLCASSIGTGEDTGELFFGEGSRLTVL.

The chain links TRBV4-3 to TRBJ2-1, with unresolved D. V lost 1 base and J lost 3, with 10 bases in between. The CDR3 runs 15 residues. Germline CDR1 LGHNA, CDR2 YSLEER. The CDR3 loop is CASSQGPSYYNEQFF. CDR3 nucleotide sequence: TGCGCCAGCAGCCAAGGTCCTAGTTACTACAATGAGCAGTTCTTC.

V is TRBV7-3 and J is TRBJ2-1; 11 bases align to TRBD2. V shed 5 bases and J 0 bases; nucleotides not matched to a gene: 15. Germline V lookup: CDR1 SGHTA, CDR2 FQGTGA. CDR3 length: 20 amino acids. The CDR3 sequence is CASSGQASGRTRRSYNEQFF. The CDR3, as DNA: TGTGCCAGCAGCGGGCAGGCTAGCGGGAGGACCCGTCGCTCCTACAATGAGCAGTTCTTC.

The genes are TRBV11-2 and TRBJ2-3; no clear D. The V gene's germline CDR1 is SGHAT and CDR2 FQNNGV. V was cut by 0 bases and J by 3 bases, with 7 bases left in between. The CDR3 sequence is 14 residues long. The CDR3 bases are TGTGCCAGCAGCTTAGATCAAGAGACAGATACGCAGTATTTT. This encodes CASSLDQETDTQYF.

The chain couples TRBV4-1 to TRBJ2-7, with D perhaps matching TRBD2 (6 bases). Germline V lookup: CDR1 MGHRA, CDR2 YSYEKL. The CDR3 covers 14 residues. The germline V and J ends were trimmed by 0 bases and 2 bases, with 8 bases remaining between them. The CDR3 DNA is TGCGCCAGCAGCCAAGACACGGGAGCCTACGAGCAGTACTTC. Translating it yields CASSQDTGAYEQYF.

The chain employs TRBV5-1 and TRBJ2-7, with 14 bases fitting TRBD2. Per the germline V gene, CDR1 is SGHRS and CDR2 is YFSETQ. V dropped 4 bases and J dropped 5; count of bases not matched to a gene: 8. This CDR3 is built from 16 residues. The CDR3 protein is CASSRLAGGSRDEQYF. CDR3 DNA sequence: TGCGCCAGCAGCAGACTAGCGGGAGGGAGCAGGGACGAGCAGTACTTC.

This chain links TRBV10-3 with TRBJ2-5; the match to TRBD1 covers 7 bases. The CDR3 runs to 12 residues. Trimming took 6 bases from V and 2 from J; bases not matched to a gene: 0. CDR1 ENHRY and CDR2 SYGVKD come from the germline V gene. CDR3 in DNA: TGTGCCATCAGGGGACAGCAAGAGACCCAGTACTTC. Its protein is CAIRGQQETQYF.

This clone was found once. The genes are TRBV2 and TRBJ2-3; 7 nucleotides line up with TRBD1. Germline V gene data show CDR1 as SNHLY and CDR2 as FYNNEI. This CDR3 has 15 amino acids. With V trimmed by 4 bases and J by 4 bases, 8 bases remained unmatched. The CDR3 reads CASSGTGCGADTQYF. The CDR3 DNA is TGTGCCAGCAGTGGGACAGGATGTGGTGCAGATACGCAGTATTTT.

Worth noting for this clone: This CDR3 is also generated by other DNA sequences in the sample. The chain employs TRBV2 and TRBJ1-5; 8 nucleotides match TRBD1. V lost 5 bases to trimming and J lost 1 base; unmatched junction nucleotides: 4. In germline, CDR1 is SNHLY, CDR2 FYNNEI. CDR3 length: 15 residues. CDR3 residues: CASSQTGGSNQPQHF. The DNA for the CDR3 is TGTGCCAGCAGTCAAACAGGGGGGAGCAATCAGCCCCAGCATTTT.

V is TRBV7-8 and J is TRBJ1-5, with D possibly TRBD1 on 5 matching bases. CDR1 and CDR2 from the germline V gene are SGHVS and FQNEAQ. The ends were cut back, 0 bases at V and 3 bases at J, with 12 bases in the middle. CDR3 length equals 16 residues. CDR3 bases: TGTGCCAGCAGCTTAGCGCGGGGGGGGTACAATCAGCCCCAGCATTTT. It is translated as CASSLARGGYNQPQHF.

This sequence joins TRBV2 and TRBJ1-2, with 9 nucleotides matching TRBD1. In germline, CDR1 is SNHLY, CDR2 FYNNEI. This CDR3 region has 17 residues. V lost 7 bases and J lost 7; bases outside the gene matches: 19. CDR3 sequence reads: CASNQDRGSDSGPGYTF. DNA of the CDR3: TGTGCCAGCAACCAGGACAGGGGAAGCGATTCCGGCCCTGGCTACACCTTC.